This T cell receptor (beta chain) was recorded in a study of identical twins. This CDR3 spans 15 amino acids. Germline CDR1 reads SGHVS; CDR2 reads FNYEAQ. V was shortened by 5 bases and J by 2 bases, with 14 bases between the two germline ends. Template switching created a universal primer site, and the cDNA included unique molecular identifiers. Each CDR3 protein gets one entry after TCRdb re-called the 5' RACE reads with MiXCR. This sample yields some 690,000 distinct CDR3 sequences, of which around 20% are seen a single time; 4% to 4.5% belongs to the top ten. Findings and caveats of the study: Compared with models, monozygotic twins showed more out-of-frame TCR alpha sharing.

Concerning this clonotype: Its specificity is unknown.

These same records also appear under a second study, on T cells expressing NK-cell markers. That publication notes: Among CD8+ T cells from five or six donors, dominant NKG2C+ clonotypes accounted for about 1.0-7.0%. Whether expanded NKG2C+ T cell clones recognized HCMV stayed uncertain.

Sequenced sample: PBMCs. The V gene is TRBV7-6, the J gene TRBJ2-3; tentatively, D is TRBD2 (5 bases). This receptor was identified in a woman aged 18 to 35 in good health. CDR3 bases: TGTGCCAGCAGCCATGTAGCGTCCAACACAGATACGCAGTATTTT. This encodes CASSHVASNTDTQYF.